This TCR beta chain was recorded in a study of molecular identifiers for immune sequencing clone quantification (dated by TCRdb to about 2018). Context from the whole study: For a replicate experiment, RNA from roughly 21,000 or 96,000 naive CD8 T cells was divided into five aliquots, and four of the five aliquots were sequenced. CD8 T cells were used in a methods study to benchmark molecular-identifier clustering-based TCR repertoire sequencing (MIDCIRS) and TCR RNA copy counting. What the authors observed across the whole study: Highly expanded clone sizes could be underestimated if identical TCR molecules share a barcode. About 3 recovered TCR RNA copies per cell were obtained by modeling, versus about 10 by digital PCR, implying a capture efficiency of approximately 30%. Clones above 20 RNA copies held over 97% of molecules in CMV-specific effector cells but under 1% in naive cells. When barcode sub-clustering was not used, chimeric consensus sequences inflated TCR diversity, with chimeras reaching as high as 47%. The naive libraries included spiked-in Jurkat TCR RNA (about ten copies' worth), and this Jurkat TCR RNA is not part of the donor repertoire. Spiked-in Jurkat TCR RNA equal to a single cell's worth was reported to be detectable even within 1,100,000 naive CD8 T cells.

CDR1 and CDR2 were assigned from the germline V gene as SGHVS and FQNEAQ. The CDR3 holds 15 amino acids from the cysteine to the phenylalanine. CDR3 DNA only is kept here, 45 bases in frame from base 1. The junction carries 10 bases between V and J, which are trimmed by 1 base and 0 bases respectively. The method was PCR. The instrument given in TCRdb is Illumina HiSeq 4000. Bulk TCR libraries were generated as previously described, with the TCR primers listed in Table S5 used. The Qiagen AllPrep DNA/RNA kit was used to purify total RNA. Before analysis, reads from multiple sequencing runs of one library were combined. In the source study's methods: Reads were retained only if their TCR constant sequence matched exactly, and those retained reads were trimmed to 150 nt and grouped according to their 12-nt molecular barcodes. Reads inside each barcode group were sub-clustered using a 15% Levenshtein threshold, and a quality-weighted consensus sequence was constructed for each RNA molecule. Non-functional sequences were removed, as were lower-count sequences one edit away from another. On the basis of fitting two negative binomial distributions, barcode sub-clusters with fewer than 20% of the maximum read count were discarded. TCRdb took the public reads, trimmed them with fastp at Q25, ran MiXCR for clone calling and kept in-frame beta chains. For every CDR3 protein sequence, its rows merge into one entry that carries the most common genes and DNA. TCRdb, not the original authors, processed these V and J calls. Counted in this sample were around 65,000 distinct CDR3 sequences; less than 20% of them appeared once. Of the sample, roughly 1.5% falls within the top ten clones.

Libraries of naive CD8 T cells were generated from around 20,000 to 1,000,000 sorted cells, with 10%, 30% or 50% of the purified RNA used. Naive CD8 T cells, defined as CD8+CD4-CCR7+CD45RA+, were FACS-sorted into RLT Plus buffer on a BD FACSAria II. To test detection sensitivity, Jurkat RNA equivalent to more than 8 TCR copies was spiked into samples of roughly 20,000-1,100,000 naive CD8 T cells. Enrichment of CD8 T cells was done with RosetteSep CD8+ T Cell Enrichment Cocktail plus Ficoll-Paque, and ACK red cell lysis came afterward. The table lists this clonotype with many counts. What antigen it recognizes has not been identified. The input lacks base qualities; no much larger clone sits a single base away.

Sequencing was carried out using naive CD8+ T cells from blood, with Jurkat cell RNA spiked in. The cell subset or site label on this specimen signifies: FACS-sorted CD8+CD4-CCR7+CD45RA+ naive T cells. This TCR was recovered from a human donor in good health. Some libraries in this study had Jurkat cell RNA spiked in. The chain is assembled from TRBV7-8 and TRBJ2-7; the D gene cannot be resolved reliably. The CDR3 in this case is CASSLVRGGSYEQYF. The bases read TGTGCCAGCAGCTTAGTACGCGGCGGCTCCTACGAGCAGTACTTC.